This section outlines one T cell receptor (beta chain) sequence together with its context. From the RT-PCR reads, TCRdb called clonotypes with MiXCR, one entry per CDR3 protein. The sample yields about 680,000 distinct CDR3 sequences, over 12% seen once. CDR3 length: 13 residues. V lost 2 bases and J 12 bases, leaving 17 bases between the germline ends. Per germline, CDR1 SGHRS and CDR2 YFSETQ. This chain uses TRBV5-1 with TRBJ1-2, with D perhaps TRBD1 (5 bases). The sequence was collected from a female donor in good health, serving as a healthy control. The sample was memory CD4+ T cells from blood. As DNA, the CDR3 is TGCGCCAGCAGCTTTTCTTGGGGGGGAGAAAACACCTTC. It is translated as CASSFSWGGENTF.